This passage covers 27 T cell receptor beta chains from one sample sequenced in a study of T cell responses to AZD1222 COVID-19 vaccine. The data were produced by immunoSEQ multiplex PCR, yet TCRdb's version contains in-frame clones alone and is incomplete. This table holds about 140,000 clones, approximately 90% found once. Here the sequenced sample was peripheral blood, taken 28 days after the second AZD1222 dose. These receptors all come from an adult who received the AZD1222 COVID-19 vaccine.

This clone occurred once. The chain employs TRBV28 and TRBJ1-5; TRBD1 might be the D (6 bases). Germline V gene lookup returns CDR1 MDHEN and CDR2 SYDVKM. Trimming removed 5 bases from V and 9 bases from J, with 20 bases in between. This CDR3 region has 15 residues. As DNA, the CDR3 is TGTGCCAGCAGTGGCCCGGAAGGGGGGCTAAGGCCCCAGCATTTT. This gives the protein CASSGPEGGLRPQHF.

The genes are TRBV2 and TRBJ2-3; 10 positions agree with TRBD2. Trimming took 7 bases from V and 2 from J; bases not matched to a gene: 3. Germline CDR1 SNHLY, CDR2 FYNNEI. The length of the CDR3 is 14 residues. CDR3 protein: CASTGTSDTDTQYF. The CDR3 DNA is TGTGCCAGCACCGGGACTAGCGACACAGATACGCAGTATTTT.

The rearrangement links TRBV28 to TRBJ1-1; 7 positions match TRBD1. Germline trimming cut 6 bases from V and 3 bases from J; bases unmatched to any gene: 4. The CDR3 spans 13 residues. Per the germline V gene, CDR1 is MDHEN and CDR2 is SYDVKM. As DNA, the CDR3 is TGTGCCAGCAGACAGACAGGGCACACTGAAGCTTTCTTT. It translates to CASRQTGHTEAFF. Using reference TRBV28 and TRBJ1-1 for the parts outside the CDR3, the full variable domain is DVKVTQSSRYLVKRTGEKVFLECVQDMDHENMFWYRQDPGLGLRLIYFSYDVKMKEKGDIPEGYSVSREKKERFSLILESASTNQTSMYLCASRQTGHTEAFFGQGTRLTVV.

The chain links TRBV9 to TRBJ2-7; tentative D call: TRBD1 (6 bases). The CDR3 contains 14 residues. Germline V gene lookup returns CDR1 SGDLS and CDR2 YYNGEE. Trimming shortened V by 4 bases and J by 2 bases, and 13 bases separated the two germline ends. In DNA, the CDR3 is TGTGCCAGCAGCACTCGGGACATCCCCTACGAGCAGTACTTC. This encodes CASSTRDIPYEQYF.

The chain employs TRBV11-2 and TRBJ2-7; no reliable D call. This CDR3 is built from 12 residues. Trimming removed 3 bases at V and 4 bases at J, with 7 bases between. The germline CDR1 and CDR2 sequences are SGHAT and FQNNGV. The CDR3 spells CASSLPRYEQYF. The CDR3, as DNA: TGTGCCAGCAGCTTGCCGAGATACGAGCAGTACTTC.

V usage is TRBV28 and J usage is TRBJ2-5; D may be TRBD1 (5 bases). This CDR3 is built from 14 residues. Per germline, CDR1 MDHEN and CDR2 SYDVKM. Trimming shortened V by 8 bases and J by 5 bases, and 18 bases separated the two germline ends. CDR3 loop: CASSISRAWETQYF. The CDR3 nucleotides are TGTGCCAGCTCTATTAGCAGGGCTTGGGAGACCCAGTACTTC.

This clone was seen only once. V gene TRBV19 combines with J gene TRBJ2-5; possible D gene TRBD1, 6 bases. The germline V and J ends were trimmed by 3 bases and 2 bases, with 13 bases remaining between them. The CDR3 runs 15 residues. Looked up from germline, CDR1 is LNHDA and CDR2 is SQIVND (reference sequence). The CDR3 is CASSIIRGRQETQYF. DNA for the CDR3: TGTGCCAGTAGTATTATCAGGGGCAGGCAAGAGACCCAGTACTTC.

This chain joins TRBV10-3 and TRBJ2-7; TRBD1 matches at 9 bases. This CDR3 is 14 amino acids long. Trimming removed 6 bases from V and 1 base from J; junction bases left unmatched: 4. Germline V gives CDR1 ENHRY, CDR2 SYGVKD. DNA for the CDR3: TGTGCCATCAGAGGGACAGGGAGGTCCTACGAGCAGTACTTC. It is translated as CAIRGTGRSYEQYF.

V usage is TRBV27 and J usage is TRBJ1-1, with 8 nucleotides matching TRBD1. V trimming: 5 bases; J trimming: 5 bases; junction bases outside the gene matches: 4. CDR1 and CDR2 (germline): MNHEY, SMNVEV (reference sequence). The CDR3 runs 13 residues. The CDR3: CASSPTGGTEAFF. Written as DNA, the CDR3 is TGTGCCAGCAGTCCAACAGGGGGTACTGAAGCTTTCTTT.

V usage is TRBV7-2 and J usage is TRBJ1-5; TRBD1 is a possible D gene (5 bases). V was shortened by 5 bases and J by 4 bases, with 18 bases between the two germline ends. The CDR3 runs 16 residues. Per germline, CDR1 SGHTA and CDR2 FQGNSA. CDR3 region: CASSPVMASGNQPQHF. As DNA, the CDR3 is TGTGCCAGCAGCCCCGTCATGGCGTCAGGGAATCAGCCCCAGCATTTT.

The chain employs TRBV6-2 or TRBV6-3 and TRBJ1-5, with 10 nucleotides matching TRBD1. The J segment lost 2 bases and the V segment lost 5 bases, leaving 6 bases of the junction unmatched. The CDR3 sequence is 16 residues long. CDR1 is MNHEY and CDR2 is SVGEGT in the germline V gene. CDR3 region: CASSRGTGARNQPQHF. The CDR3 DNA sequence: TGTGCCAGCAGTAGGGGGACAGGGGCCCGCAATCAGCCCCAGCATTTT.

This clone has only one observation. The V gene is TRBV5-1, the J gene TRBJ2-7; 8 positions match TRBD1. This CDR3 is 14 amino acids long. CDR1 and CDR2 from the germline V gene are SGHRS and YFSETQ. V lost 0 bases, J lost 5 bases, and 4 bases stayed unmatched. The CDR3 DNA reads as TGCGCCAGCAGCTTGGCCGACAGGGGCCACGAGCAGTACTTC. This translates into CASSLADRGHEQYF.

The chain uses TRBV9 and TRBJ2-2, with D unclear. The length of the CDR3 is 15 residues. Trimming shortened V by 0 bases and J by 4 bases, and 10 bases separated the two germline ends. Germline V CDR1 and CDR2: SGDLS, YYNGEE. CDR3 protein: CASSVESLITGELFF. The CDR3 DNA sequence: TGTGCCAGCAGCGTAGAATCCCTCATCACCGGGGAGCTGTTTTTT.

V usage is TRBV11-3 and J usage is TRBJ2-1; D may be TRBD2 (5 bases). This CDR3 region has 17 residues. The germline gives CDR1 SGHNT, CDR2 YENEEA. V lost 4 bases, J lost 2 bases, and 18 bases lay in between. The CDR3 sequence: CASSSAPSSGTYNEQFF. CDR3 DNA sequence: TGTGCCAGCAGCTCCGCTCCCTCCAGCGGAACCTACAATGAGCAGTTCTTC.

The chain combines TRBV5-1 with TRBJ2-1, with 10 bases lining up with TRBD2. The CDR3 extends over 19 amino acids. V trimming: 3 bases; J trimming: 6 bases; junction bases outside the gene matches: 18. CDR1 SGHRS and CDR2 YFSETQ come from the germline V gene. In DNA form, the CDR3 reads TGCGCCAGCAGCTGGAGGGGCCAGGGGGCACTAGCGGGGTCCAATGAGCAGTTCTTC. Translating it yields CASSWRGQGALAGSNEQFF.

This clone is a singleton in its sample. The chain uses TRBV7-2 and TRBJ1-1, with D possibly matching TRBD1 (5 bases). The CDR3 spans 15 residues. V was clipped by 2 bases and J by 3 bases, with 13 bases between them. Germline values: CDR1 SGHTA, CDR2 FQGNSA. CDR3 loop: CASSLMARVDTEAFF. CDR3 nucleotides: TGTGCCAGCAGCTTAATGGCCAGGGTGGACACTGAAGCTTTCTTT.

The chain links TRBV7-9 to TRBJ2-5; D ambiguous. The CDR3 covers 17 residues. V was trimmed by 1 base and J by 3 bases, leaving 18 bases between them. Germline V CDR1 and CDR2: SEHNR, FQNEAQ (reference sequence). The DNA of the CDR3 is TGTGCCAGCAGCTTAGGCTTTGGTGGAACCCTGAAAGAGACCCAGTACTTC. Its protein product is CASSLGFGGTLKETQYF.

The V gene is TRBV7-9, the J gene TRBJ2-5, with TRBD2 matching over 9 bases. The ends lost 5 bases at V and 5 bases at J; junction bases unmatched: 12. Germline CDR1 reads SEHNR; CDR2 reads FQNEAQ (reference sequence). The CDR3 is made up of 16 amino acids. The CDR3 region has the DNA TGTGCCAGCAGCGGCGTCGGCGGGGGGGCTGGCGAGACCCAGTACTTC. Protein product: CASSGVGGGAGETQYF.

The chain couples TRBV19 to TRBJ2-3, with D unclear. The germline V and J ends were trimmed by 5 bases and 3 bases, with 3 bases remaining between them. CDR3 length: 11 amino acids. Germline CDR1 reads LNHDA; CDR2 reads SQIVND (reference sequence). The CDR3 sequence is CASSLTDTQYF. The CDR3 nucleotides are TGTGCCAGTAGTTTAACAGATACGCAGTATTTT.

Turning to this clone: The sample has other DNA sequences that encode this CDR3 too. The rearrangement joins TRBV18 to TRBJ1-5; tentative D call: TRBD1 (5 bases). Germline CDR1 KGHSH, CDR2 LQKENI. The V end lost 2 bases, the J end lost 5 bases, and 7 bases lay between the germline ends. CDR3 size: 13 residues. The CDR3 sequence: CASSPGGDQPQHF. CDR3 in DNA: TGTGCCAGCTCACCAGGAGGGGATCAGCCCCAGCATTTT.

This clone was detected a few times. The chain is built from TRBV3-1 (or the pseudogene TRBV3-2) and TRBJ1-2, with TRBD1 matching 11 bases. V lost 6 bases, J lost 6 bases, and 3 bases stayed unmatched. This CDR3 has 13 amino acids. Germline CDR1 and CDR2: LGHDT and YNNKEL (reference sequence). The CDR3 bases are TGTGCCAGCAGTCTGGACAGGGGGCATGGCTACACCTTC. Amino acid sequence: CASSLDRGHGYTF.

CDR3 sequence: CASSNKRPGHRYNSPLHF. CDR3 bases: TGTGCCAGCAGCAATAAAAGACCGGGACACAGGTATAATTCACCCCTCCACTTT. The chain employs TRBV3-1 (or the pseudogene TRBV3-2) and TRBJ1-6; D is perhaps TRBD1 (6 bases). The germline CDR1 and CDR2 sequences are LGHDT and YNNKEL (reference sequence). The V end was cut by 5 bases, the J end by 4 bases, with 21 bases between. This CDR3 is built from 18 residues.

This sequence joins TRBV7-3 and TRBJ2-7, with a weak D call TRBD2 (5 bases). This CDR3 has 13 amino acids. The V end was cut by 1 base, the J end by 6 bases, with 10 bases between. Germline V gene sequence: CDR1 SGHTA, CDR2 FQGTGA. The CDR3: CASSLNRGSEQYF. CDR3 DNA sequence: TGTGCCAGCAGCTTAAACCGGGGATCCGAGCAGTACTTC.

J is TRBJ1-2 and V is TRBV15; unclear D gene. The germline gives CDR1 LNHNV, CDR2 YYDKDF (reference sequence). The CDR3 spans 12 residues. V lost 8 bases, J lost 0 bases, and 7 bases lay in between. CDR3: CATGLANYGYTF. DNA of the CDR3: TGTGCCACCGGCTTAGCTAACTATGGCTACACCTTC.

Details on this clone: Other DNA sequences in this specimen translate into the identical CDR3. The chain has TRBV7-3 and TRBJ1-1; D is unclear. The germline gives CDR1 SGHTA, CDR2 FQGTGA. The CDR3 has 13 residues. V lost 5 bases and J 1 base, leaving 8 bases between the germline ends. CDR3 DNA: TGTGCCAGCAGCCTTGACCCGAACACTGAAGCTTTCTTT. As protein: CASSLDPNTEAFF.

The sample holds one count of this clone. This rearrangement joins TRBV15 to TRBJ2-3; the D is unclear. Germline CDR1 reads LNHNV; CDR2 reads YYDKDF (reference sequence). The ends were cut back, 3 bases at V and 0 bases at J, with 7 bases in the middle. The CDR3 has 14 amino acids. The CDR3 DNA follows: TGTGCCACCAGCAGCCGGTCTAGCACAGATACGCAGTATTTT. This encodes CATSSRSSTDTQYF.

The chain uses TRBV9 and TRBJ2-7; 9 bases match TRBD2. Trimming took 4 bases from V and 2 from J; bases not matched to a gene: 4. The V gene's germline CDR1 is SGDLS and CDR2 YYNGEE. The CDR3 totals 14 residues. The CDR3 here is CASSPAGGPYEQYF. CDR3 nucleotide sequence: TGTGCCAGCAGCCCGGCGGGAGGGCCCTACGAGCAGTACTTC.